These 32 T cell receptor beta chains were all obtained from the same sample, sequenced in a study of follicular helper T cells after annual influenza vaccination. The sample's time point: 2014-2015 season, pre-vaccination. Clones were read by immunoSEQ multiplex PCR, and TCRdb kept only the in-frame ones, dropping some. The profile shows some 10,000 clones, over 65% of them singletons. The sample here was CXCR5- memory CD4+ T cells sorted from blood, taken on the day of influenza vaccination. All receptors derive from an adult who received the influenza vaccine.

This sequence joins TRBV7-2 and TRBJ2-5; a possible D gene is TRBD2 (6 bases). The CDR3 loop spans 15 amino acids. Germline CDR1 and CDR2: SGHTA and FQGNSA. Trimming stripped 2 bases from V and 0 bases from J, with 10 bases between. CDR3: CASSLMVADQETQYF. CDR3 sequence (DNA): TGTGCCAGCAGCTTAATGGTAGCGGACCAAGAGACCCAGTACTTC.

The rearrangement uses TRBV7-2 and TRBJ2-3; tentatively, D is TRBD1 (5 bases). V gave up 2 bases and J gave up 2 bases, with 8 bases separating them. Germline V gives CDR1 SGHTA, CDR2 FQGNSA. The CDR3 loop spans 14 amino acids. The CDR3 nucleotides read TGTGCCAGCAGCTTACTGGGGCCCACAGATACGCAGTATTTT. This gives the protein CASSLLGPTDTQYF.

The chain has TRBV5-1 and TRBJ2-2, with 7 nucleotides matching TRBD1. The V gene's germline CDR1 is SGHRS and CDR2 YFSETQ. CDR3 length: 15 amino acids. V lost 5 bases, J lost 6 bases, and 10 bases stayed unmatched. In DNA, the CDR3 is TGCGCCAGCAGTCTCAGACAGGGTACGGCCGGGGAGCTGTTTTTT. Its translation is CASSLRQGTAGELFF.

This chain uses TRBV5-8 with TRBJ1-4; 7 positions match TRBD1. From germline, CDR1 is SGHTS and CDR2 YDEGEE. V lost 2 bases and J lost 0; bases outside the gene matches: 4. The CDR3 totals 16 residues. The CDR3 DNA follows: TGTGCCAGCAGCTTTGTCAGGGGGGCAACTAATGAAAAACTGTTTTTT. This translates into CASSFVRGATNEKLFF.

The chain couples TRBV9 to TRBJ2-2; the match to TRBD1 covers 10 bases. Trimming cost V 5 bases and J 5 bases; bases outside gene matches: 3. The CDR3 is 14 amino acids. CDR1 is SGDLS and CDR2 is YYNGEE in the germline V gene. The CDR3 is CASRGTGETGELFF. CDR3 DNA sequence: TGTGCCAGCAGGGGGACAGGGGAGACCGGGGAGCTGTTTTTT.

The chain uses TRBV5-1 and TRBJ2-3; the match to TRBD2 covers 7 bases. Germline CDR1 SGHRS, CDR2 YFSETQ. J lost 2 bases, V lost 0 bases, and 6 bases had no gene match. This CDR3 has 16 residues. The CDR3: CASSLASRGVTDTQYF. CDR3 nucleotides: TGCGCCAGCAGCTTGGCCTCCCGGGGGGTCACAGATACGCAGTATTTT.

DNA of the CDR3: TGTGCCAGCAGTGGGGAGGGGGGCAGTCAGCCCCAGCATTTT. Protein sequence: CASSGEGGSQPQHF. The chain couples TRBV2 to TRBJ1-5; possible D gene TRBD1, 6 bases. The V and J ends lost 4 bases and 6 bases respectively, with 13 bases between them. The CDR3 length is 14 residues. Germline V lookup: CDR1 SNHLY, CDR2 FYNNEI. The variable domain in full, with the rest retrieved from reference TRBV2 and TRBJ1-5, is EPEVTQTPSHQVTQMGQEVILRCVPISNHLYFYWYRQILGQKVEFLVSFYNNEISEKSEIFDDQFSVERPDGSNFTLKIRSTKLEDSAMYFCASSGEGGSQPQHFGDGTRLSIL.

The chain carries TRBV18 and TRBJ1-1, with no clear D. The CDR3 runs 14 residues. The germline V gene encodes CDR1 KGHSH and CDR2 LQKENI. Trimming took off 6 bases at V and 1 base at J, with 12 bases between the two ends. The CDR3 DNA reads TGTGCCAGCTCCAGCACAGATAAGAACACTGAAGCTTTCTTT. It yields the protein CASSSTDKNTEAFF.

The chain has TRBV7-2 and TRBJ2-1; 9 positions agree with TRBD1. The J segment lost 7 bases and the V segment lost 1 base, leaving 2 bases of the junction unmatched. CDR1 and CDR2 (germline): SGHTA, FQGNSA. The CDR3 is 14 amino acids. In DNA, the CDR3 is TGTGCCAGCAGCTTAGGGGACAGGGAAAATGAGCAGTTCTTC. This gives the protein CASSLGDRENEQFF.

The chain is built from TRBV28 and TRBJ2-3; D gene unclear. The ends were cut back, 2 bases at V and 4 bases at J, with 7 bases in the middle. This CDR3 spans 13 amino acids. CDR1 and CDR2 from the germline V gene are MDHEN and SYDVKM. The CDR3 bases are TGTGCCAGCAGTTTACCAGCCCCAGATACGCAGTATTTT. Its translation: CASSLPAPDTQYF.

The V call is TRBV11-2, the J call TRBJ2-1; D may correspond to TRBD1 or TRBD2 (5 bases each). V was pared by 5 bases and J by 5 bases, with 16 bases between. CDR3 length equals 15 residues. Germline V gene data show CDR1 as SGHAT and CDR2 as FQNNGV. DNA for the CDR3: TGTGCCAGCAGCCTGGGGACGGCCACTCACAATGAGCAGTTCTTC. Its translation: CASSLGTATHNEQFF.

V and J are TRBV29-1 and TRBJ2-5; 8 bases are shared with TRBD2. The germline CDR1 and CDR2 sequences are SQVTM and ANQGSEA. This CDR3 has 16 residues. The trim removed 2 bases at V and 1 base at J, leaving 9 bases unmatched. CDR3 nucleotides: TGCAGCGTTGAACTTGGGGGGCGGGGGGCCCAAGAGACCCAGTACTTC. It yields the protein CSVELGGRGAQETQYF.

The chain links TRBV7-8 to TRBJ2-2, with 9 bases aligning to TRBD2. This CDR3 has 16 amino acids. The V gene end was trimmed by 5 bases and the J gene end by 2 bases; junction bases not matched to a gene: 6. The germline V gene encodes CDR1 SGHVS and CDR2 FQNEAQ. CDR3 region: CASSPRLADNTGELFF. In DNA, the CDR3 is TGTGCCAGCAGCCCGCGACTAGCGGATAACACCGGGGAGCTGTTTTTT.

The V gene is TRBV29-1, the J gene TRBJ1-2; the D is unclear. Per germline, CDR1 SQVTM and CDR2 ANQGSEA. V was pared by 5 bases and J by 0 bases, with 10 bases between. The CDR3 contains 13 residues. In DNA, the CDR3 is TGCAGCGTTTCTCAGACGTCTAACTATGGCTACACCTTC. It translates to CSVSQTSNYGYTF.

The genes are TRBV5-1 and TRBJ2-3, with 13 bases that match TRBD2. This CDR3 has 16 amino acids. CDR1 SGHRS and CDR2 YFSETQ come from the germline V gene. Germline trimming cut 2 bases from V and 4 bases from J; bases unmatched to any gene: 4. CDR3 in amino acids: CASSFGLAGAADTQYF. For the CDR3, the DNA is TGCGCCAGCAGCTTCGGACTAGCGGGGGCAGCAGATACGCAGTATTTT.

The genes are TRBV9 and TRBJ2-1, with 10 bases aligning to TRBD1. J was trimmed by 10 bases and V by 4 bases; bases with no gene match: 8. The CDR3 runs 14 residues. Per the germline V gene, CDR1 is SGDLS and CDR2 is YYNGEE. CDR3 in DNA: TGTGCCAGCAGCCAGACAGGGGGCCGGGGGGAGCAGTTCTTC. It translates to CASSQTGGRGEQFF.

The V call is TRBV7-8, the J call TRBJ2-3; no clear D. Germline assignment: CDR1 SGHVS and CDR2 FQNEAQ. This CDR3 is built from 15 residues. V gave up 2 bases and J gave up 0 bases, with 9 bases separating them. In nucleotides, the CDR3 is TGTGCCAGCAGCTTATATTCGCCTAGCACAGATACGCAGTATTTT. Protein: CASSLYSPSTDTQYF.

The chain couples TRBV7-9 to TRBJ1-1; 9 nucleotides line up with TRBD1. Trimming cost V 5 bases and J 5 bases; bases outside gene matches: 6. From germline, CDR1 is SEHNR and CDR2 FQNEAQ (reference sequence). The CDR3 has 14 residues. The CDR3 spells CASSAGQGSTEAFF. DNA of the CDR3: TGTGCCAGCAGCGCGGGACAGGGCTCAACTGAAGCTTTCTTT. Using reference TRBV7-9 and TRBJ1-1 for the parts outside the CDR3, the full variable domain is DTGVSQNPRHKITKRGQNVTFRCDPISEHNRLYWYRQTLGQGPEFLTYFQNEAQLEKSRLLSDRFSAERPKGSFSTLEIQRTEQGDSAMYLCASSAGQGSTEAFFGQGTRLTVV.

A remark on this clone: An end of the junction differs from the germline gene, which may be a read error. The CDR3 sequence is CASSPDRSVYRYTF. The CDR3 DNA reads TGCGCCAGCAGCCCGGACAGATCTGTCTATCGCTACACCTTC. This chain joins TRBV5-1 and TRBJ1-2; the D gene is possibly TRBD1 (6 bases). This CDR3 contains 14 residues. In germline, CDR1 is SGHRS, CDR2 YFSETQ.

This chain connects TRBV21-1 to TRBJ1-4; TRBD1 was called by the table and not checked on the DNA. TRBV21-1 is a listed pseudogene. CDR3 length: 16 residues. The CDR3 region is CARRWVPGTSNEKLFF. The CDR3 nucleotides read TGTGCCAGGCGTTGGGTTCCCGGGACATCGAATGAAAAACTGTTTTTT.

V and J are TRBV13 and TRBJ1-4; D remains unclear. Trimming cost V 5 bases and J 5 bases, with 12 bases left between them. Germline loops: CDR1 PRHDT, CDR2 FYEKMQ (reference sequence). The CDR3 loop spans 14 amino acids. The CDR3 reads CASSSGPDNEKLFF. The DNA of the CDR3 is TGTGCCAGCAGCAGTGGACCAGACAATGAAAAACTGTTTTTT. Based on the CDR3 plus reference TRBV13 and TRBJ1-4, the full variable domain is AAGVIQSPRHLIKEKRETATLKCYPIPRHDTVYWYQQGPGQDPQFLISFYEKMQSDKGSIPDRFSAQQFSDYHSELNMSSLELGDSALYFCASSSGPDNEKLFFGSGTQLSVL.

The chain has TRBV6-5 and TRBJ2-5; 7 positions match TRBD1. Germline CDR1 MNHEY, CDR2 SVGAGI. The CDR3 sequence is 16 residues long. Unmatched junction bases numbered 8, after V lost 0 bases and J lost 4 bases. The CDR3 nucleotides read TGTGCCAGCAGTTACTCCACAGGGGTGAAGGGAGAGACCCAGTACTTC. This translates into CASSYSTGVKGETQYF.

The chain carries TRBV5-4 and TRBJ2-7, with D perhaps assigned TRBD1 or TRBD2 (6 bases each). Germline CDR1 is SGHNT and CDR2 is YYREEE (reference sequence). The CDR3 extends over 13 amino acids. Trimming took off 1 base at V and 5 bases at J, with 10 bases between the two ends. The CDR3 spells CASSLSGGNEQYF. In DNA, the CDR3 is TGTGCCAGCAGCTTGTCCGGGGGCAACGAGCAGTACTTC.

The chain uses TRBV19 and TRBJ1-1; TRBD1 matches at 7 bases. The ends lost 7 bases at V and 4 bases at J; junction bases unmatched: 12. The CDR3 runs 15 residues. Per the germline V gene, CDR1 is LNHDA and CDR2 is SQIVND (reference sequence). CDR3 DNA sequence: TGTGCCAGTATCCCGAGGGGATCAGGGGGCACTGAAGCTTTCTTT. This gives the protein CASIPRGSGGTEAFF.

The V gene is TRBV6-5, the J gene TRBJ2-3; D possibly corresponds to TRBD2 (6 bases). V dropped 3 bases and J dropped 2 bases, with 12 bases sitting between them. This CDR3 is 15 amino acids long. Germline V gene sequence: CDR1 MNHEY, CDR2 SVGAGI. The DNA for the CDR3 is TGTGCCAGCAGTTATCGGGGACTTAACACAGATACGCAGTATTTT. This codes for CASSYRGLNTDTQYF.

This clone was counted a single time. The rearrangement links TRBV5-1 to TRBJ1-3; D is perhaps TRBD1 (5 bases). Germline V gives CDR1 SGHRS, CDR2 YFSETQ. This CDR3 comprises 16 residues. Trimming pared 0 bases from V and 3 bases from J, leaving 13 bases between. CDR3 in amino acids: CASSLATTGGGNTIYF. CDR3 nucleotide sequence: TGCGCCAGCAGCTTGGCCACCACAGGAGGTGGAAACACCATATATTTT.

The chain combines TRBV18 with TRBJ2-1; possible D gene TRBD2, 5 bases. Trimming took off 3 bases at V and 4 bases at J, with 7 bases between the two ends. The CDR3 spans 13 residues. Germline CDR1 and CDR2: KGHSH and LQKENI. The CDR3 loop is CASSPREYNEQFF. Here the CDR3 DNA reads TGTGCCAGCTCACCCCGGGAATACAATGAGCAGTTCTTC. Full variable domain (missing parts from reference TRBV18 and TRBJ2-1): NAGVMQNPRHLVRRRGQEARLRCSPMKGHSHVYWYRQLPEEGLKFMVYLQKENIIDESGMPKERFSAEFPKEGPSILRIQQVVRGDSAAYFCASSPREYNEQFFGPGTRLTVL.

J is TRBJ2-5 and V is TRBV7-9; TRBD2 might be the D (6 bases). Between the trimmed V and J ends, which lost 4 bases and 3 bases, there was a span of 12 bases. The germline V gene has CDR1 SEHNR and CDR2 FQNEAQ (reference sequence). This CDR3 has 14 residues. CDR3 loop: CASSSTGGKETQYF. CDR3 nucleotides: TGTGCCAGCAGCTCTACCGGGGGAAAAGAGACCCAGTACTTC.

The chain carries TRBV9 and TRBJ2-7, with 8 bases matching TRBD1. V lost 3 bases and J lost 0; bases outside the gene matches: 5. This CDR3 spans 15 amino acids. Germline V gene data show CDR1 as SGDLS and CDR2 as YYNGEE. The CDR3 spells CASSATGDFSYEQYF. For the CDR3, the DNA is TGTGCCAGCAGCGCGACAGGGGACTTCTCCTACGAGCAGTACTTC. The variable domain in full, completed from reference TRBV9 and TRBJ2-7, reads DSGVTQTPKHLITATGQRVTLRCSPRSGDLSVYWYQQSLDQGLQFLIQYYNGEERAKGNILERFSAQQFPDLHSELNLSSLELGDSALYFCASSATGDFSYEQYFGPGTRLTVT.

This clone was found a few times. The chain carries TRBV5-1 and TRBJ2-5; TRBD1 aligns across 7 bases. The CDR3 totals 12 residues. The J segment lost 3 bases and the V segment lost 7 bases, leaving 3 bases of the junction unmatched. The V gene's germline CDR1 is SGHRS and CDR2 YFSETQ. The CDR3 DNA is TGCGCCAGCCGGGACAGCGAAGAGACCCAGTACTTC. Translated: CASRDSEETQYF.

CDR3 nucleotide sequence: TGTGCCAGTACTAGGGGGGGGGCGACCTACAATGAGCAGTTCTTC. Protein sequence: CASTRGGATYNEQFF. The chain is built from TRBV7-6 and TRBJ2-1; TRBD2 is a possible D gene (7 bases). V shed 9 bases and J shed 2 bases, with 17 bases lying between them. Germline CDR1 reads SGHVS; CDR2 reads FNYEAQ. The CDR3 runs to 15 residues.

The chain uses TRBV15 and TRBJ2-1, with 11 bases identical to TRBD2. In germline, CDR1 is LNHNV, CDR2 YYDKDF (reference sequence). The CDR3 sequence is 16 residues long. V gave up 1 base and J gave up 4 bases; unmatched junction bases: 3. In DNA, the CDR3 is TGTGCCACCAGCAGAGCCGGGACTAGCGGATACAATGAGCAGTTCTTC. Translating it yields CATSRAGTSGYNEQFF.